Each of the 15 T cell receptor beta chains below was sequenced from the same sample in a study of blood T cell repertoires in COVID-19 (dated by TCRdb to the early 2020s). To prepare the library, the immunoSEQ multiplex PCR assay was applied. In its TCRdb copy, this immuneACCESS table keeps in-frame sequences only and misses some clones. Where compared with another copy, unresolved V genes explain less than half of these, and the others have no known cause. Recorded for this sample are a few hundred thousand clones; 90% of them occurred a single time. The ten largest clones add up to around 4.5% of the sample. The source material was PBMCs or T cells enriched from blood (not recorded which). These receptors all come from a woman younger than 35 with acute COVID-19.

This chain links TRBV27 with TRBJ2-1, with 8 bases aligning to TRBD2. Germline V gives CDR1 MNHEY, CDR2 SMNVEV (reference sequence). The CDR3 is made up of 16 amino acids. Unmatched junction bases numbered 12, after V lost 2 bases and J lost 9 bases. For the CDR3, the DNA is TGTGCCAGCAGTTTAGCAGGGTTCAATAGCGGGACTGAGCAGTTCTTC. It codes for CASSLAGFNSGTEQFF.

This chain connects TRBV24-1 to TRBJ2-2; D might be TRBD2 (5 bases). CDR1 is KGHDR and CDR2 is SFDVKD in the germline V gene. V shed 4 bases and J shed 2 bases, with 10 bases lying between them. The CDR3 has 15 amino acids. The CDR3 is CATSESGKNTGELFF. The CDR3 DNA reads TGTGCCACCAGTGAAAGCGGTAAAAACACCGGGGAGCTGTTTTTT.

The V and J genes are TRBV28 and TRBJ2-7; 7 nucleotides match TRBD1. Germline assignment: CDR1 MDHEN and CDR2 SYDVKM. This CDR3 region has 12 residues. The V and J ends lost 6 bases and 3 bases, in that order; junction bases with no gene match: 2. The CDR3: CASSAGGYEQYF. The CDR3 DNA reads as TGTGCCAGCAGCGCAGGGGGCTACGAGCAGTACTTC. The full variable domain, its missing parts supplied by reference TRBV28 and TRBJ2-7, is DVKVTQSSRYLVKRTGEKVFLECVQDMDHENMFWYRQDPGLGLRLIYFSYDVKMKEKGDIPEGYSVSREKKERFSLILESASTNQTSMYLCASSAGGYEQYFGPGTRLTVT.

The chain uses TRBV28 and TRBJ1-2; 9 bases map to TRBD1. Trimming took 6 bases from V and 4 from J; bases not matched to a gene: 6. CDR3 length: 14 residues. Looked up from germline, CDR1 is MDHEN and CDR2 is SYDVKM. The CDR3 loop reads CASSQGQGIYGYTF. In nucleotides, the CDR3 is TGTGCCAGCAGCCAGGGACAGGGAATCTATGGCTACACCTTC.

This clone appeared a single time. The CDR3 region is CASSAPGTSSGEQYF. The DNA of the CDR3 is TGTGCCAGCAGCGCCCCCGGGACTAGCTCGGGTGAGCAGTACTTC. The V and J genes are TRBV9 and TRBJ2-7; TRBD2 aligns across 9 bases. The CDR3 has 15 residues. Germline trimming cut 3 bases from V and 7 bases from J; bases unmatched to any gene: 11. From germline, CDR1 is SGDLS and CDR2 YYNGEE.

The CDR3 sequence: CASSAPWEGVSTDTQYF. CDR3 in DNA: TGTGCCAGCAGCGCCCCTTGGGAAGGGGTCTCCACAGATACGCAGTATTTT. V usage is TRBV9 and J usage is TRBJ2-3; maybe TRBD1 (5 bases). V dropped 3 bases and J dropped 2 bases, with 19 bases sitting between them. From germline, CDR1 is SGDLS and CDR2 YYNGEE. CDR3 size: 17 residues. The variable domain in full, with the rest retrieved from reference TRBV9 and TRBJ2-3, is DSGVTQTPKHLITATGQRVTLRCSPRSGDLSVYWYQQSLDQGLQFLIQYYNGEERAKGNILERFSAQQFPDLHSELNLSSLELGDSALYFCASSAPWEGVSTDTQYFGPGTRLTVL.

The chain uses TRBV7-9 and TRBJ1-5, with D perhaps TRBD1 (6 bases). The V and J ends lost 0 bases and 6 bases respectively, with 18 bases between them. Germline assignment: CDR1 SEHNR and CDR2 FQNEAQ (reference sequence). The CDR3 consists of 17 residues. Here the CDR3 reads CASSLAGGAGVGQPQHF. In nucleotides, the CDR3 is TGTGCCAGCAGCTTAGCAGGTGGGGCAGGGGTAGGTCAGCCCCAGCATTTT.

This sequence joins TRBV27 and TRBJ1-1, with 7 nucleotides matching TRBD1. The germline CDR1 and CDR2 sequences are MNHEY and SMNVEV (reference sequence). This CDR3 region has 14 residues. Trimming removed 6 bases from V and 1 base from J; junction bases left unmatched: 5. CDR3 amino acids: CASRSGGRNTEAFF. DNA for the CDR3: TGTGCCAGCAGATCAGGGGGTAGGAACACTGAAGCTTTCTTT.

The chain is built from TRBV21-1 and TRBJ2-1; TRBD2, the table's D call, was not compared with the DNA. TRBV21-1 is recorded as a pseudogene. The CDR3 totals 16 residues. The CDR3 here is CASSKDGGIRSNEQFF. The DNA for the CDR3 is TGTGCCAGCAGCAAAGACGGGGGGATCCGATCCAATGAGCAGTTCTTC.

The chain carries TRBV6-5 and TRBJ2-7, with 15 bases aligning to TRBD2. The J segment lost 4 bases and the V segment lost 8 bases, leaving 6 bases of the junction unmatched. CDR1 is MNHEY, CDR2 SVGAGI, per germline. The CDR3 has 15 amino acids. CDR3 in amino acids: CASGLGLAGGYEQYF. The CDR3 DNA reads TGTGCCAGCGGCTTGGGACTAGCGGGAGGATACGAGCAGTACTTC.

This clone has a single count. The CDR3 sequence is CASSQRGGETQYF. As DNA, the CDR3 is TGTGCCAGCAGCCAAAGGGGGGGAGAGACCCAGTACTTC. The chain uses TRBV7-9 and TRBJ2-5, with D perhaps TRBD2 (7 bases). This CDR3 is built from 13 residues. CDR1 is SEHNR, CDR2 FQNEAQ, per germline (reference sequence). V lost 5 bases, J lost 4 bases, and 11 bases lay in between.

The rearrangement links TRBV23-1 to TRBJ2-4, with D tentatively TRBD1 (6 bases). TRBV23-1 is placed among ORFs of uncertain function. The CDR3 loop spans 19 amino acids. V lost 4 bases and J 2 bases, leaving 24 bases between the germline ends. The CDR3 nucleotides read TGCGCCAGCAGTCCCCCTTCGGCACGACAGGATCGTACCAAAAACATTCAGTACTTC. Translation: CASSPPSARQDRTKNIQYF.

V and J are TRBV19 and TRBJ1-5, with D perhaps matching TRBD1 (6 bases). This CDR3 contains 15 residues. V dropped 3 bases and J dropped 6 bases, with 15 bases sitting between them. The germline V gene has CDR1 LNHDA and CDR2 SQIVND (reference sequence). The CDR3 DNA follows: TGTGCCAGTAGTATGGGCAGGGAAGGGGGTCAGCCCCAGCATTTT. It codes for CASSMGREGGQPQHF.

The chain recombines TRBV3-1 (or the pseudogene TRBV3-2) with TRBJ2-1; D call uncertain. The germline CDR1 and CDR2 sequences are LGHDT and YNNKEL (reference sequence). V lost 0 bases, J lost 6 bases, and 9 bases lay in between. The CDR3 consists of 14 residues. CDR3 sequence reads: CASSQDWLANEQFF. The CDR3 region has the DNA TGTGCCAGCAGCCAAGATTGGTTAGCCAATGAGCAGTTCTTC.

This chain joins TRBV28 and TRBJ1-5, with D unclear. Germline CDR1 reads MDHEN; CDR2 reads SYDVKM. The CDR3 covers 12 residues. Deletions cut 6 bases from V and 4 bases from J, with 7 bases between. The CDR3 is CASRQNNQPQHF. The CDR3 DNA reads as TGTGCCAGCAGACAGAATAATCAGCCCCAGCATTTT.